This TCR beta chain is drawn from a study of blood T cells in healthy people across ages. Comment on this clonotype: Its antigen is as yet unknown.

This CDR3 is 17 amino acids long. Looked up from germline, CDR1 is SGHDT and CDR2 is YYEEEE. V lost 4 bases and J lost 4; bases outside the gene matches: 7. It was with a sample-barcoded 5' primer and a J-beta primer mix that a second PCR of about 6 to 11 cycles was run. Template switching added a 12-random-nucleotide identifier to every cDNA molecule. TCRdb processed the 5' RACE reads anew with MiXCR; each CDR3 protein has one entry. The sample consists of 800,000 to 1,000,000 distinct CDR3 sequences, about 48% of them appearing once. Study-level points and caveats: Investigators viewed diversity estimates from one million T cells as underestimates, the study reported. There was a strong correlation between TCR beta diversity and naive T cell percentage.

This sequence was found in a man aged 25 to 45 in good health. The rearrangement links TRBV5-6 to TRBJ1-6; 11 positions match TRBD1. The specimen sequenced was blood. In DNA, the CDR3 is TGTGCCAGCAGCCGAAGGGGGACAGGGGGATATAATTCACCCCTCCACTTT. Encoded protein: CASSRRGTGGYNSPLHF.